The clone carrying this TCR beta chain appeared a few times. No antigen is known for it. The data are from a study of CD8 T cells in ankylosing spondylitis. General observations from the study: Within matched ankylosing spondylitis synovial fluid, disease-linked clones were reportedly significantly enriched.

MiXCR, applied by TCRdb to the 5' RACE reads, yields one record per CDR3 protein. The table has 150,000 to 200,000 distinct CDR3 sequences, approximately 20% seen once. The CDR3 sequence is 14 residues long. Trimming took 10 bases from V and 2 from J, leaving 15 bases between them. CDR1 and CDR2 (germline): MDHEN, SYDVKM. The V call is TRBV28, the J call TRBJ2-4; D not certain. The sequence was obtained from a male donor with ankylosing spondylitis or in good health (not recorded which). Sequences were obtained from blood, either unsorted or a sorted T cell fraction (not recorded which). CDR3 sequence reads: CATLRSAPKNIQYF. CDR3 DNA: TGTGCCACCCTACGTTCGGCCCCCAAAAACATTCAGTACTTC.